The 30 T cell receptor beta chains presented below share a single source sample, sequenced in a study of shared clonotypes between healthy human individuals. This table comes from immunoSEQ multiplex PCR, and its TCRdb copy is limited to in-frame clones, with some not included. Counted here are about 710,000 clones, over 55% occurring once; the ten biggest clones make up about 1.7%. The specimen was memory CD4+ T cells sorted from blood. Subset: CD45RA-negative fraction. The receptors here all came from a woman in her thirties in good health.

The V call is TRBV7-8, the J call TRBJ1-5; D is uncertain. Germline lookup yields CDR1 SGHVS and CDR2 FQNEAQ. V lost 4 bases to trimming and J lost 4 bases, with 23 bases between them. This CDR3 spans 18 amino acids. Written as DNA, the CDR3 is TGTGCCAGCAGCTCATTCCGGGATTTTCTCTCCCCAAATCAGCCCCAGCATTTT. The encoded protein is CASSSFRDFLSPNQPQHF.

V usage is TRBV9 and J usage is TRBJ2-1; 12 bases fit TRBD2. Germline loops: CDR1 SGDLS, CDR2 YYNGEE. The CDR3 contains 14 residues. The V segment lost 1 base and the J segment 12 bases; nucleotides outside the gene matches: 5. The DNA of the CDR3 is TGTGCCAGCAGCGTACAACTAGCGGGAGGAGTGCAGTTCTTC. Protein sequence: CASSVQLAGGVQFF.

The chain couples TRBV6-5 to TRBJ2-1; tentatively, D is TRBD1 (6 bases). This CDR3 has 14 amino acids. V lost 3 bases to trimming and J lost 6 bases, with 12 bases between them. The V gene's germline CDR1 is MNHEY and CDR2 SVGAGI. The CDR3 protein is CASSYSTGSNEQFF. CDR3 sequence (DNA): TGTGCCAGCAGTTATTCGACAGGTTCCAATGAGCAGTTCTTC.

CDR3 in amino acids: CASNSIAGADIQYF. The CDR3 DNA sequence: TGTGCCAGCAATTCGATTGCAGGGGCGGACATTCAGTACTTC. The V call is TRBV2, the J call TRBJ2-4; tentatively, D is TRBD1 (6 bases). V was pared by 7 bases and J by 8 bases, with 18 bases between. Germline V gene data show CDR1 as SNHLY and CDR2 as FYNNEI. This CDR3 is 14 amino acids long.

This chain links TRBV30 with TRBJ2-7; TRBD1 is a possible D gene (5 bases). Germline assignment: CDR1 GTSNPN and CDR2 SVGIG (reference sequence). With 2 bases removed from V and 3 bases from J, the gap between germline ends came to 14 bases. There are 14 residues in the CDR3. The CDR3 region is CAWSYRTPSYEQYF. The CDR3 bases are TGTGCCTGGAGTTATCGGACACCTAGCTACGAGCAGTACTTC.

V usage is TRBV19 and J usage is TRBJ1-3; perhaps TRBD1 as D (6 bases). The germline gives CDR1 LNHDA, CDR2 SQIVND (reference sequence). The CDR3 sequence is 15 residues long. V was pared by 7 bases and J by 5 bases, with 18 bases between. CDR3 DNA sequence: TGTGCCAGTAAAGTTGACAGGTCAATCAGAAACACCATATATTTT. The encoded protein is CASKVDRSIRNTIYF.

The chain links TRBV5-1 to TRBJ2-1; the match to TRBD2 covers 9 bases. The CDR3 contains 16 residues. Trimming cost V 1 base and J 4 bases; bases outside gene matches: 6. CDR1 SGHRS and CDR2 YFSETQ come from the germline V gene. The CDR3 region has the DNA TGCGCCAGCAGCTTGTGGGGACTAGCAGAGTACAATGAGCAGTTCTTC. Translating gives CASSLWGLAEYNEQFF. Full variable domain (remainder filled in from reference TRBV5-1 and TRBJ2-1): KAGVTQTPRYLIKTRGQQVTLSCSPISGHRSVSWYQQTPGQGLQFLFEYFSETQRNKGNFPGRFSGRQFSNSRSEMNVSTLELGDSALYLCASSLWGLAEYNEQFFGPGTRLTVL.

The chain joins TRBV18 to TRBJ1-5; unclear D gene. Trimming removed 6 bases at V and 9 bases at J, with 18 bases between. CDR3 length equals 14 residues. Germline V lookup: CDR1 KGHSH, CDR2 LQKENI. The CDR3 loop reads CASSPSDVVRPQHF. In nucleotides, the CDR3 is TGTGCCAGCTCTCCCTCCGACGTCGTCAGGCCCCAGCATTTT.

This sequence joins TRBV6-1 and TRBJ2-2; D possibly matches TRBD1 or TRBD2 (5 bases each). The germline V and J ends were trimmed by 6 bases and 6 bases, with 17 bases remaining between them. CDR1 MNHNS and CDR2 SASEGT come from the germline V gene. The CDR3 sequence is 15 residues long. Here the CDR3 DNA reads TGTGCCAGCAGGGCTGGGACCCTCTCCCCCGGGGAGCTGTTTTTT. It yields the protein CASRAGTLSPGELFF.

J is TRBJ1-3 and V is TRBV29-1, with unresolved D. The CDR3 is made up of 13 amino acids. The V end lost 4 bases, the J end lost 3 bases, and 10 bases lay between the germline ends. The germline gives CDR1 SQVTM, CDR2 ANQGSEA. DNA for the CDR3: TGCAGCGTTGGGGCAGGTGTTGGAAACACCATATATTTT. It specifies CSVGAGVGNTIYF.

The rearrangement uses TRBV19 and TRBJ1-4; D is possibly TRBD1 (5 bases). The ends were cut back, 3 bases at V and 8 bases at J, with 13 bases in the middle. Germline V lookup: CDR1 LNHDA, CDR2 SQIVND (reference sequence). CDR3 length: 14 residues. The CDR3, as DNA: TGTGCCAGTAGTATCGTGGGGCTGCAGGAAAAACTGTTTTTT. Translating it yields CASSIVGLQEKLFF.

This clone was picked up a small number of times. The gene calls are TRBV2 and TRBJ1-1; TRBD1 aligns across 7 bases. The CDR3 is 13 residues long. CDR1 is SNHLY, CDR2 FYNNEI, per germline. V shed 3 bases and J 7 bases; nucleotides not matched to a gene: 5. The CDR3: CASSDGTAIEAFF. CDR3 bases: TGTGCCAGCAGTGATGGGACAGCGATTGAAGCTTTCTTT.

This sequence joins TRBV7-2 and TRBJ2-2; 14 bases are shared with TRBD2. This CDR3 contains 15 residues. The germline V gene encodes CDR1 SGHTA and CDR2 FQGNSA. V lost 4 bases and J lost 6; bases outside the gene matches: 1. In nucleotides, the CDR3 is TGTGCCAGCAGCTCGGGACTAGCGGGGGCCGGGGAGCTGTTTTTT. It codes for CASSSGLAGAGELFF.

This chain links TRBV4-1 with TRBJ2-7; the D gene is possibly TRBD2 (5 bases). CDR1 and CDR2 (germline): MGHRA, YSYEKL. V was shortened by 1 base and J by 3 bases, with 7 bases between the two germline ends. The CDR3 extends over 13 amino acids. In nucleotides, the CDR3 is TGCGCCAGCAGCCAAGTCCGGGACTACGAGCAGTACTTC. Protein product: CASSQVRDYEQYF.

This clone was picked up many times. The chain couples TRBV6-5 to TRBJ1-1; TRBD1 might be the D (6 bases). V was clipped by 0 bases and J by 4 bases, with 12 bases between them. The CDR3 is 15 residues long. Germline V lookup: CDR1 MNHEY, CDR2 SVGAGI. CDR3 amino acids: CASSYSGAWGTEAFF. In DNA form, the CDR3 reads TGTGCCAGCAGTTACTCGGGGGCCTGGGGCACTGAAGCTTTCTTT.

This chain links TRBV2 with TRBJ2-1; D is ambiguous. Between the trimmed V and J ends, which lost 4 bases and 3 bases, there was a span of 7 bases. Germline lookup yields CDR1 SNHLY and CDR2 FYNNEI. CDR3 size: 13 residues. In nucleotides, the CDR3 is TGTGCCAGCAGTGGGTCAGTCTACAATGAGCAGTTCTTC. It codes for CASSGSVYNEQFF. The full variable domain, completed using reference TRBV2 and TRBJ2-1, is EPEVTQTPSHQVTQMGQEVILRCVPISNHLYFYWYRQILGQKVEFLVSFYNNEISEKSEIFDDQFSVERPDGSNFTLKIRSTKLEDSAMYFCASSGSVYNEQFFGPGTRLTVL.

J is TRBJ1-3 and V is TRBV19; the D is unclear. V lost 6 bases and J 0 bases, leaving 15 bases between the germline ends. The CDR3 spans 16 residues. Per germline, CDR1 LNHDA and CDR2 SQIVND (reference sequence). CDR3 sequence reads: CASSGSVPYSGNTIYF. Here the CDR3 DNA reads TGTGCCAGTAGCGGCAGTGTTCCCTACTCTGGAAACACCATATATTTT. The variable domain in full, with the rest retrieved from reference TRBV19 and TRBJ1-3, is DGGITQSPKYLFRKEGQNVTLSCEQNLNHDAMYWYRQDPGQGLRLIYYSQIVNDFQKGDIAEGYSVSREKKESFPLTVTSAQKNPTAFYLCASSGSVPYSGNTIYFGEGSWLTVV.

This chain uses TRBV19 with TRBJ1-3; D call uncertain. Germline CDR1 LNHDA, CDR2 SQIVND (reference sequence). The length of the CDR3 is 12 residues. V lost 7 bases to trimming and J lost 3 bases, with 7 bases between them. CDR3 sequence: CASTGFGNTIYF. The DNA for the CDR3 is TGTGCCAGTACCGGTTTTGGAAACACCATATATTTT.

The CDR3 loop reads CASSVEASGRGGTQYF. In nucleotides, the CDR3 is TGTGCCAGCAGCGTAGAGGCTAGCGGGAGAGGGGGGACCCAGTACTTC. The rearrangement uses TRBV9 and TRBJ2-5; 10 bases are a match to TRBD2. Trimming at V came to 0 bases and at J to 7 bases, leaving 9 bases not matched to a gene. The CDR3 runs to 16 residues. Per the germline V gene, CDR1 is SGDLS and CDR2 is YYNGEE.

This rearrangement joins TRBV10-1 to TRBJ2-7, with 8 bases matching TRBD1. The ends lost 4 bases at V and 2 bases at J; junction bases unmatched: 7. The CDR3 is made up of 15 amino acids. In germline, CDR1 is WNHNN, CDR2 SYGVQD (reference sequence). The CDR3 DNA is TGCGCCAGCAGTGGCCACGGGACAGGCACCTACGAGCAGTACTTC. Protein product: CASSGHGTGTYEQYF.

A remark on this clone: Other DNA variants within this sample encode the same CDR3. The chain combines TRBV6-1 with TRBJ2-7; D ambiguous. Germline V CDR1 and CDR2: MNHNS, SASEGT. The CDR3 extends over 10 amino acids. The germline V and J ends were trimmed by 4 bases and 3 bases, with 1 base remaining between them. CDR3 protein: CASSGYEQYF. CDR3 DNA: TGTGCCAGCAGTGGCTACGAGCAGTACTTC.

The V gene is TRBV5-4, the J gene TRBJ2-5; no reliable D call. The CDR3 has 12 residues. Trimming removed 2 bases at V and 4 bases at J, with 6 bases between. Germline CDR1 reads SGHNT; CDR2 reads YYREEE (reference sequence). CDR3 loop: CASSFPRETQYF. CDR3 DNA sequence: TGTGCCAGCAGCTTCCCTAGAGAGACCCAGTACTTC.

The chain has TRBV11-2 and TRBJ1-2; tentative D call: TRBD1 (5 bases). There are 13 residues in the CDR3. Germline loops: CDR1 SGHAT, CDR2 FQNNGV. Trimming took off 5 bases at V and 9 bases at J, with 16 bases between the two ends. Here the CDR3 DNA reads TGTGCCAGCAGCCCCTGGGGCAGGGTGAGCTACACCTTC. Translation gives CASSPWGRVSYTF. The full variable domain, completed using reference TRBV11-2 and TRBJ1-2, is EAGVAQSPRYKIIEKRQSVAFWCNPISGHATLYWYQQILGQGPKLLIQFQNNGVVDDSQLPKDRFSAERLKGVDSTLKIQPAKLEDSAVYLCASSPWGRVSYTFGSGTRLTVV.

The chain joins TRBV2 to TRBJ2-7; D gene unclear. V lost 4 bases to trimming and J lost 5 bases, with 9 bases between them. Germline CDR1 SNHLY, CDR2 FYNNEI. This CDR3 is 12 amino acids long. The CDR3 reads CASSGQADEQYF. The CDR3 DNA sequence: TGTGCCAGCAGTGGTCAGGCCGACGAGCAGTACTTC.

This clone came up a few times. The chain joins TRBV28 to TRBJ1-5, with a weak D call TRBD1 (6 bases). This CDR3 region has 16 residues. CDR1 MDHEN and CDR2 SYDVKM come from the germline V gene. V shed 6 bases and J shed 4 bases, with 19 bases lying between them. As DNA, the CDR3 is TGTGCCAGCAGACGTGCAAGGTGGGGGCCGAATCAGCCCCAGCATTTT. This codes for CASRRARWGPNQPQHF.

The chain couples TRBV18 to TRBJ2-7; D possibly corresponds to TRBD2 (6 bases). Trimming left V 2 bases short and J 3 bases short, with 17 bases between. This CDR3 comprises 16 residues. Germline CDR1 and CDR2: KGHSH and LQKENI. The CDR3 region has the DNA TGTGCCAGCTCACCAGGAGACCCCGGAGGGATCTACGAGCAGTACTTC. This translates into CASSPGDPGGIYEQYF.

Only one count was recorded for this clone. The chain is built from TRBV10-3 and TRBJ1-1; 7 bases are a match to TRBD1. J was trimmed by 1 base and V by 8 bases; bases with no gene match: 10. Germline V gives CDR1 ENHRY, CDR2 SYGVKD. The CDR3 spans 15 residues. The CDR3 reads CAIGENRGQNTEAFF. The CDR3 region has the DNA TGTGCCATCGGGGAGAACAGGGGACAGAACACTGAAGCTTTCTTT.

This clone has more than one count but fewer than ten. This rearrangement joins TRBV5-1 to TRBJ2-7; TRBD1 matches at 12 bases. V shed 0 bases, J shed 6 bases, and the junction held 7 bases outside the gene matches. Germline V gives CDR1 SGHRS, CDR2 YFSETQ. The CDR3 has 16 residues. The CDR3 sequence: CASSLAGGQGASEQYF. The CDR3 DNA reads TGCGCCAGCAGCTTGGCCGGGGGACAGGGGGCGTCCGAGCAGTACTTC.

This clone was detected ten times or more. The chain joins TRBV10-3 to TRBJ2-1, with 7 bases fitting TRBD2. The CDR3 runs 15 residues. J lost 3 bases, V lost 6 bases, and 8 bases had no gene match. Germline CDR1 ENHRY, CDR2 SYGVKD. CDR3: CAIRASGGDYNEQFF. DNA for the CDR3: TGTGCCATCAGAGCTAGCGGAGGGGACTACAATGAGCAGTTCTTC.

The rearrangement links TRBV20-1 to TRBJ2-5; the D is unclear. TRBJ2-7 explains the end of the DNA better; the J call may be wrong. Germline values: CDR1 DFQATT, CDR2 SNEGSKA (reference sequence). The CDR3 contains 11 residues. CDR3 sequence: CSASHAHEQYF. CDR3 bases: TGCAGTGCTTCCCACGCCCACGAGCAGTACTTC.